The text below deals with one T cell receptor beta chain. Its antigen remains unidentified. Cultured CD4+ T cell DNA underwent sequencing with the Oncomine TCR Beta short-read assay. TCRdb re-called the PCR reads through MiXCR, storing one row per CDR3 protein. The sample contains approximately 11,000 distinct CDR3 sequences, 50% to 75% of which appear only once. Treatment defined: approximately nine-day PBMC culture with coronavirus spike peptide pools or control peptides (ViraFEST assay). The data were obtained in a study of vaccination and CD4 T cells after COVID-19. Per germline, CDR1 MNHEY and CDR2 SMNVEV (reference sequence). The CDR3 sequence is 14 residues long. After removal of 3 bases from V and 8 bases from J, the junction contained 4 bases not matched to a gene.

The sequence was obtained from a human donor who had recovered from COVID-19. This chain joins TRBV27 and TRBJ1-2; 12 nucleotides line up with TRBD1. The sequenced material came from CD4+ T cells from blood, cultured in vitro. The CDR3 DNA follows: TGTGCCAGCAGTTTCGGGACAGGGGGCTACGGCTACACCTTC. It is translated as CASSFGTGGYGYTF.